Presented here are 25 T cell receptor beta chains from one specimen sequenced in a study of blood T cell repertoires in COVID-19. Some clones are missing from TCRdb's copy, which holds only in-frame ones; the method was immunoSEQ multiplex PCR. Among roughly 250,000 clones listed, about 89% were seen once. The sample was peripheral blood. These receptor sequences come from a man in his thirties or forties with acute or convalescent COVID-19.

The chain couples TRBV28 to TRBJ1-1; D is uncertain. CDR1 is MDHEN, CDR2 SYDVKM, per germline. Trimming removed 3 bases at V and 10 bases at J, with 9 bases between. CDR3 length: 11 amino acids. CDR3 residues: CASSFNSGAFF. CDR3 bases: TGTGCCAGCAGTTTTAATTCCGGAGCTTTCTTT.

The chain has TRBV25-1 and TRBJ2-2; 7 nucleotides line up with TRBD1. V lost 5 bases, J lost 4 bases, and 13 bases stayed unmatched. Looked up from germline, CDR1 is MGHDK and CDR2 is SYGVNS. This CDR3 has 17 residues. The DNA of the CDR3 is TGTGCCAGCAGTAGCCCGGGGTCTACAGGGGCCACCGGGGAGCTGTTTTTT. Translated, it gives CASSSPGSTGATGELFF.

V and J are TRBV28 and TRBJ1-3, with TRBD1 identical over 9 bases. Germline CDR1 MDHEN, CDR2 SYDVKM. This CDR3 region has 15 residues. V shed 2 bases, J shed 6 bases, and the junction held 5 bases outside the gene matches. The CDR3, as DNA: TGTGCCAGCAGTTTAGGGACAGGGAAGGCAAACACCATATATTTT. Its translation is CASSLGTGKANTIYF. The full variable domain, its missing parts supplied by reference TRBV28 and TRBJ1-3, is DVKVTQSSRYLVKRTGEKVFLECVQDMDHENMFWYRQDPGLGLRLIYFSYDVKMKEKGDIPEGYSVSREKKERFSLILESASTNQTSMYLCASSLGTGKANTIYFGEGSWLTVV.

The J gene is TRBJ2-3, the V gene TRBV19; 9 bases are a match to TRBD1. The CDR3 is made up of 16 amino acids. After removal of 7 bases from V and 0 bases from J, the junction contained 8 bases not matched to a gene. Germline V gene data show CDR1 as LNHDA and CDR2 as SQIVND (reference sequence). The CDR3 spells CASTLRGTGSTDTQYF. The DNA of the CDR3 is TGTGCCAGTACTCTCAGAGGGACAGGGAGCACAGATACGCAGTATTTT.

The chain is built from TRBV11-2 and TRBJ2-3; TRBD2 matches at 7 bases. This CDR3 has 15 amino acids. Germline V lookup: CDR1 SGHAT, CDR2 FQNNGV. With V trimmed by 5 bases and J by 0 bases, 5 bases remained unmatched. The CDR3 DNA is TGTGCCAGCAGCCGTGGACTAGGGAGCACAGATACGCAGTATTTT. Translated: CASSRGLGSTDTQYF.

V and J are TRBV24-1 and TRBJ1-2, with 10 nucleotides matching TRBD1. The V segment lost 5 bases and the J segment 5 bases; nucleotides outside the gene matches: 7. Germline V gene lookup returns CDR1 KGHDR and CDR2 SFDVKD. The CDR3 is made up of 15 amino acids. As DNA, the CDR3 is TGTGCCACCAGTGCTCCGGGGACAGGGGCGTATGGCTACACCTTC. Residues: CATSAPGTGAYGYTF.

The CDR3 DNA sequence: TGTGCCAGCAGTTTCTCGGCGGACAGCTCCTACGAGCAGTACTTC. This codes for CASSFSADSSYEQYF. V and J are TRBV27 and TRBJ2-7; tentative D call: TRBD1 (6 bases). Trimming took 3 bases from V and 0 from J, leaving 12 bases between them. The CDR3 runs 15 residues. Germline V gives CDR1 MNHEY, CDR2 SMNVEV (reference sequence).

V is TRBV5-1 and J is TRBJ2-2; 7 nucleotides line up with TRBD2. The germline gives CDR1 SGHRS, CDR2 YFSETQ. The CDR3 has 16 residues. V was pared by 4 bases and J by 1 base, with 7 bases of the junction left unmatched. In DNA form, the CDR3 reads TGCGCCAGCAGCATTGGACTAGGGATGAACACCGGGGAGCTGTTTTTT. It is translated as CASSIGLGMNTGELFF.

The chain has TRBV2 and TRBJ1-1; no definite D call. Germline V lookup: CDR1 SNHLY, CDR2 FYNNEI. V lost 6 bases to trimming and J lost 4 bases, with 9 bases between them. The CDR3 spans 12 residues. CDR3 loop: CASSGRVTEAFF. In DNA, the CDR3 is TGTGCCAGCAGCGGGAGGGTCACTGAAGCTTTCTTT.

V is TRBV4-2 and J is TRBJ2-3; D gene uncertain. The germline V gene encodes CDR1 LGHNA and CDR2 YNFKEQ. Between the trimmed V and J ends, which lost 0 bases and 6 bases, there was a span of 13 bases. The CDR3 totals 15 residues. The CDR3 protein is CASSQDTVVADTQYF. The CDR3 nucleotides read TGTGCCAGCAGCCAAGATACAGTTGTTGCTGATACGCAGTATTTT.

The table lists this clone with a count of one. The J gene is TRBJ1-6, the V gene TRBV7-6; D unclear. The CDR3 extends over 18 amino acids. Per germline, CDR1 SGHVS and CDR2 FNYEAQ. Trimming took off 5 bases at V and 0 bases at J, with 17 bases between the two ends. In nucleotides, the CDR3 is TGTGCCAGCAGCCCCATCGGGTACTTCAGCTCCTATAATTCACCCCTCCACTTT. It encodes CASSPIGYFSSYNSPLHF.

This clone occurred once. The rearrangement joins TRBV11-3 to TRBJ2-1; D perhaps matches TRBD2 (6 bases). V lost 5 bases and J lost 2, with 13 bases in between. The CDR3 is 15 residues long. The germline CDR1 and CDR2 sequences are SGHNT and YENEEA. CDR3 DNA: TGTGCCAGCAGCCCCACGGGACTCCCCTACAATGAGCAGTTCTTC. Its translation: CASSPTGLPYNEQFF.

The V gene is TRBV6-6, the J gene TRBJ1-4, with 9 bases aligning to TRBD1. The V segment lost 8 bases and the J segment 5 bases; nucleotides outside the gene matches: 6. Germline V gene sequence: CDR1 MNHNY, CDR2 SVGAGI (reference sequence). CDR3 length: 14 residues. The CDR3 DNA reads as TGTGCCAGCCTCGGGACAGGGACAAATGAAAAACTGTTTTTT. Translating gives CASLGTGTNEKLFF.

The chain employs TRBV19 and TRBJ1-5, with D maybe TRBD1 (5 bases). CDR1 and CDR2 from the germline V gene are LNHDA and SQIVND (reference sequence). CDR3 length: 18 amino acids. The V end was cut by 0 bases, the J end by 4 bases, with 19 bases between. Here the CDR3 reads CASSIDGGGMRGNQPQHF. CDR3 in DNA: TGTGCCAGTAGTATAGACGGCGGAGGGATGAGGGGTAATCAGCCCCAGCATTTT.

This clone was observed a few times. This rearrangement joins TRBV29-1 to TRBJ2-7, with a tentative D call TRBD2 (5 bases). The CDR3 runs to 11 residues. Looked up from germline, CDR1 is SQVTM and CDR2 is ANQGSEA. With 5 bases removed from V and 4 bases from J, the gap between germline ends came to 9 bases. CDR3 region: CSVTDWYEQYF. The CDR3 DNA follows: TGCAGCGTTACGGACTGGTACGAGCAGTACTTC.

The count of this clone is one. The gene calls are TRBV7-9 and TRBJ2-5; D unclear. V lost 1 base and J lost 9, with 15 bases in between. This CDR3 spans 14 amino acids. Germline V gene data show CDR1 as SEHNR and CDR2 as FQNEAQ (reference sequence). The CDR3: CASSLVGGPGAQYF. The CDR3 bases are TGTGCCAGCAGCTTAGTGGGTGGCCCCGGAGCCCAGTACTTC.

This clone was seen a handful of times. V usage is TRBV5-1 and J usage is TRBJ2-2, with TRBD1 identical over 10 bases. The CDR3 is 16 residues long. The ends lost 1 base at V and 8 bases at J; junction bases unmatched: 8. Per the germline V gene, CDR1 is SGHRS and CDR2 is YFSETQ. This CDR3 reads CASSLQVTGGLGELFF. In DNA form, the CDR3 reads TGCGCCAGCAGCTTGCAAGTGACAGGGGGCTTAGGGGAGCTGTTTTTT.

The chain uses TRBV27 and TRBJ1-4; D is unclear. Germline V gene lookup returns CDR1 MNHEY and CDR2 SMNVEV (reference sequence). V was pared by 4 bases and J by 0 bases, with 3 bases between. This CDR3 region has 13 residues. The CDR3 DNA is TGTGCCAGCAGTTCTACAACTAATGAAAAACTGTTTTTT. This gives the protein CASSSTTNEKLFF.

The CDR3 DNA reads as TGTGCCAGTAGCGGACAAGAACCCTCCGGGACAGGGTCGTGGGGCTACACCTTC. Its protein is CASSGQEPSGTGSWGYTF. The chain employs TRBV19 and TRBJ1-2; 9 nucleotides line up with TRBD1. The germline CDR1 and CDR2 sequences are LNHDA and SQIVND (reference sequence). This CDR3 has 18 amino acids. With V trimmed by 6 bases and J by 8 bases, 22 bases remained unmatched. Drawing the rest from reference TRBV19 and TRBJ1-2, the complete variable domain is DGGITQSPKYLFRKEGQNVTLSCEQNLNHDAMYWYRQDPGQGLRLIYYSQIVNDFQKGDIAEGYSVSREKKESFPLTVTSAQKNPTAFYLCASSGQEPSGTGSWGYTFGSGTRLTVV.

The chain uses TRBV28 and TRBJ2-1; TRBD2 matches at 12 bases. Germline loops: CDR1 MDHEN, CDR2 SYDVKM. The trim removed 5 bases at V and 2 bases at J, leaving 16 bases unmatched. This CDR3 comprises 20 residues. In nucleotides, the CDR3 is TGTGCCAGCAGTCCCCAGAGGCTAGCGGGGGGGCTTAGAACCTACAATGAGCAGTTCTTC. Protein: CASSPQRLAGGLRTYNEQFF.

The rearrangement uses TRBV6-1 and TRBJ1-1; maybe TRBD1 (5 bases). Germline CDR1 is MNHNS and CDR2 is SASEGT. This CDR3 comprises 16 residues. V was clipped by 1 base and J by 4 bases, with 16 bases between them. CDR3 in DNA: TGTGCCAGCAGTGAAGGCTATGGGGGGGTACTCACTGAAGCTTTCTTT. The encoded protein is CASSEGYGGVLTEAFF.

This sequence joins TRBV3-1 (or the pseudogene TRBV3-2) and TRBJ1-2; D call uncertain. Germline V gene data show CDR1 as LGHDT and CDR2 as YNNKEL (reference sequence). This CDR3 is 13 amino acids long. The V end was cut by 0 bases, the J end by 8 bases, with 10 bases between. Written as DNA, the CDR3 is TGTGCCAGCAGCCAAGAGCAGGTTAGGGGCTACACCTTC. Protein sequence: CASSQEQVRGYTF.

The rearrangement joins TRBV28 to TRBJ2-7; TRBD1 aligns across 9 bases. V trimming: 6 bases; J trimming: 0 bases; junction bases outside the gene matches: 6. From germline, CDR1 is MDHEN and CDR2 SYDVKM. There are 15 residues in the CDR3. CDR3 coding DNA: TGTGCCAGCAGACAGACAGGGGGGGACTCCTACGAGCAGTACTTC. It translates to CASRQTGGDSYEQYF.

V usage is TRBV28 and J usage is TRBJ1-4; D gene unclear. The CDR3 totals 14 residues. V lost 4 bases and J lost 8, with 14 bases in between. CDR1 is MDHEN, CDR2 SYDVKM, per germline. CDR3 sequence (DNA): TGTGCCAGCAGTTGGGCGGGGTTGGGAGAAAAACTGTTTTTT. This gives the protein CASSWAGLGEKLFF.

The CDR3 coding sequence is TGCGCCAGCAGCACCGGGACTAGATCATTTGGAGGCACAGATACGCAGTATTTT. Its protein is CASSTGTRSFGGTDTQYF. The chain is built from TRBV5-1 and TRBJ2-3; the match to TRBD2 covers 8 bases. With 4 bases clipped from V and 1 base from J, the junction kept 14 bases outside the gene matches. CDR1 and CDR2 from the germline V gene are SGHRS and YFSETQ. The CDR3 consists of 18 residues.